What follows is one T cell receptor (beta chain) and its context. Its target is unknown. The CDR3 has 14 amino acids. V dropped 8 bases and J dropped 2 bases, with 16 bases sitting between them. Germline-derived CDR1 and CDR2 are MDHEN and SYDVKM. The source of the sample is a study of sequential checkpoint blockade in melanoma. Overall study: First-line arms were nivolumab then ipilimumab, or the reverse, randomized 1:1. DNA from around 90 pretreatment tumor samples underwent TCRβ immunosequencing.

General study points: PD-L1 staining and CD8+ counts, not mutational load, tracked tumor T-cell clonality. Rising tumor T-cell fraction and clonality meant about 30 times likelier benefit.

Treatment defined: randomized to nivolumab then ipilimumab (arm A) or the reverse (arm B). Clones were sequenced by immunoSEQ multiplex PCR, and TCRdb holds only the in-frame ones, with some missing. The sample yields about 37,000 clones, roughly 32% seen once. The sequence derives from a human donor with melanoma. The sample was tumor tissue (inferred from file names), taken from a patient given nivolumab and ipilimumab in sequence. The V and J genes are TRBV28 and TRBJ2-7, with a possible D match to TRBD1 (5 bases). The CDR3 loop is CASLPAGYTYEQYF. CDR3 in DNA: TGTGCCAGCCTTCCTGCAGGGTACACCTACGAGCAGTACTTC.